These 21 T cell receptor beta chains came from one sample sequenced in a study of neurological immune-mediated disorders. Time point: longitudinal time-point 3. TCRdb passed the 5' RACE reads through MiXCR, listing each CDR3 protein once. The top ten hold 1.9% of the sample, which has approximately 58,000 distinct CDR3 sequences, about 8% seen once. The sample was PBMCs. Every receptor here comes from a middle-aged woman in good health.

Remarks on this clonotype: One end of the junction is discordant with germline, which a read error may explain. The J gene is TRBJ1-5, the V gene TRBV7-2; no reliable D call. This CDR3 comprises 14 residues. In germline, CDR1 is SGHTA, CDR2 FQGNSA. The CDR3 nucleotides are TGTGCCAGCAGCTTAGTTTATCTAAATCAGACCCAGCATTTT. Amino acids: CASSLVYLNQTQHF.

This clonotype appeared many times. The rearrangement uses TRBV20-1 and TRBJ1-6, with D tentatively TRBD1 (5 bases). The length of the CDR3 is 14 residues. Germline-derived CDR1 and CDR2 are DFQATT and SNEGSKA (reference sequence). Trimming took 3 bases from V and 6 from J, leaving 12 bases between them. CDR3 residues: CSASTGGGNSPLHF. DNA of the CDR3: TGCAGTGCTAGTACCGGGGGGGGTAATTCACCCCTCCACTTT.

In this sample, this clonotype turned up many times. J is TRBJ2-5 and V is TRBV4-3; 7 bases align to TRBD2. The CDR3 totals 14 residues. The germline gives CDR1 LGHNA, CDR2 YSLEER. The V gene end was trimmed by 3 bases and the J gene end by 5 bases; junction bases not matched to a gene: 6. As DNA, the CDR3 is TGCGCCAGCAGCCAGGGTCGGGGGGATGAGACCCAGTACTTC. Protein: CASSQGRGDETQYF.

A remark on this clonotype: A single base separates this from a much larger clone, so it may be a read error. The chain is built from TRBV6-2 or TRBV6-3 and TRBJ2-7; D is unresolved. Trimming removed 5 bases at V and 7 bases at J, with 12 bases between. Germline-derived CDR1 and CDR2 are MNHEY and SVGEGT. The CDR3 runs to 12 residues. The CDR3 sequence: CASSQCWREQYF. In DNA, the CDR3 is TGTGCCAGCAGTCAGTGCTGGCGGGAGCAGTACTTC.

This clonotype was recorded at least ten times. The chain couples TRBV20-1 to TRBJ1-5, with unresolved D. With 0 bases removed from V and 3 bases from J, the gap between germline ends came to 6 bases. This CDR3 is built from 13 residues. The V gene's germline CDR1 is DFQATT and CDR2 SNEGSKA (reference sequence). DNA for the CDR3: TGCAGTGCTAGAGAACAGAACAATCAGCCCCAGCATTTT. Translation: CSAREQNNQPQHF.

Many counts were recorded for this clonotype. The gene calls are TRBV20-1 and TRBJ2-2; 7 bases align to TRBD2. The CDR3 contains 15 residues. V lost 2 bases, J lost 7 bases, and 10 bases stayed unmatched. Germline V lookup: CDR1 DFQATT, CDR2 SNEGSKA (reference sequence). The CDR3: CSARLKERGVGELFF. CDR3 nucleotide sequence: TGCAGTGCTAGACTCAAGGAACGGGGGGTCGGGGAGCTGTTTTTT.

For this clonotype: A much larger clone differs by one base, so this may be a read error. The chain has TRBV7-3 and TRBJ2-3, with D perhaps matching TRBD1 (6 bases). The germline CDR1 and CDR2 sequences are SGHTA and FQGTGA. This CDR3 spans 13 amino acids. CDR3 sequence: CANSLTKSVPGVF. The CDR3 DNA sequence: TGTGCCAACAGCTTAACGAAATCGGTCCCAGGGGTTTTT.

This clonotype was seen at least ten times. The chain uses TRBV10-3 and TRBJ1-5, with D hard to call. V was shortened by 8 bases and J by 3 bases, with 8 bases between the two germline ends. Germline V gene sequence: CDR1 ENHRY, CDR2 SYGVKD. CDR3 size: 12 residues. CDR3 loop: CAIGGVNQPQHF. CDR3 nucleotide sequence: TGTGCCATCGGTGGGGTCAATCAGCCCCAGCATTTT.

Ten or more counts support this clonotype. V gene TRBV12-3 or TRBV12-4 combines with J gene TRBJ2-1; D perhaps matches TRBD1 (5 bases). V was shortened by 5 bases and J by 10 bases, with 21 bases between the two germline ends. The CDR3 has 15 amino acids. The CDR3 DNA sequence: TGTGCCAGCAGTCCTACCGGTGTGGGGCGGCCAGAGCAGTTCTTC. Protein: CASSPTGVGRPEQFF.

The chain recombines TRBV20-1 with TRBJ2-7; D is unclear. The CDR3 sequence is 12 residues long. The germline V and J ends were trimmed by 5 bases and 2 bases, with 10 bases remaining between them. The germline V gene encodes CDR1 DFQATT and CDR2 SNEGSKA (reference sequence). In DNA form, the CDR3 reads TGCAGTGCTTTCGGGCCCACCTACGAGCAGTACTTC. Protein product: CSAFGPTYEQYF.

Only a few counts were recorded for this clonotype. This rearrangement joins TRBV4-2 to TRBJ2-3, with TRBD1 as a possible D gene (7 bases). The CDR3 extends over 14 amino acids. V was trimmed by 4 bases and J by 6 bases, leaving 14 bases between them. Germline CDR1 is LGHNA and CDR2 is YNFKEQ. As DNA, the CDR3 is TGTGCCAGCAGCCCAGGGGGAGGCCCCGATACGCAGTATTTT. Its protein is CASSPGGGPDTQYF.

By share of the sample, this clonotype is medium-sized (0.01 to 0.1%). CDR3 sequence (DNA): TGCAGCGTTGAAGATCGAGACTTGGGCTCTAACTATGGCTACACCTTC. It yields the protein CSVEDRDLGSNYGYTF. The chain combines TRBV29-1 with TRBJ1-2; the D is unclear. The CDR3 sequence is 16 residues long. The germline V and J ends were trimmed by 0 bases and 0 bases, with 14 bases remaining between them. Germline V lookup: CDR1 SQVTM, CDR2 ANQGSEA.

Many counts were recorded for this clonotype. This rearrangement joins TRBV3-1 to TRBJ1-1; D ambiguous. The germline V gene encodes CDR1 LGHDT and CDR2 YNNKEL (reference sequence). The length of the CDR3 is 14 residues. V was cut by 3 bases and J by 0 bases, with 8 bases left in between. The CDR3 DNA reads as TGTGCCAGCAGCCACGAATCCATGAACACTGAAGCTTTCTTT. Translated: CASSHESMNTEAFF.

Many counts were recorded for this clonotype. The chain couples TRBV20-1 to TRBJ2-5; the D gene is possibly TRBD1 (6 bases). Germline lookup yields CDR1 DFQATT and CDR2 SNEGSKA (reference sequence). V was cut by 6 bases and J by 1 base, with 12 bases left in between. This CDR3 is 13 amino acids long. CDR3 nucleotides: TGCAGTGCACCCTCCAGGGGCCAAGAGACCCAGTACTTC. Its translation: CSAPSRGQETQYF.

This clonotype was observed at least ten times. The chain recombines TRBV6-6 with TRBJ2-3, with D hard to call. The V end was cut by 6 bases, the J end by 1 base, with 20 bases between. CDR1 is MNHNY and CDR2 is SVGAGI in the germline V gene (reference sequence). CDR3 length: 17 residues. Here the CDR3 reads CASRPITRSLGTDTQYF. CDR3 bases: TGTGCCAGCAGACCAATCACAAGATCCCTAGGCACAGATACGCAGTATTTT.

The sample holds many counts of this clonotype. The chain is built from TRBV12-3 or TRBV12-4 and TRBJ2-2, with D possibly matching TRBD2 (5 bases). The CDR3 is made up of 14 amino acids. The V end was cut by 6 bases, the J end by 4 bases, with 12 bases between. The DNA for the CDR3 is TGTGCCAGCAGCCTAGTCGGGGTCACCGGGGAGCTGTTTTTT. Its protein is CASSLVGVTGELFF.

This clonotype was found many times. J is TRBJ1-5 and V is TRBV5-1; 7 bases are shared with TRBD1. The germline V gene encodes CDR1 SGHRS and CDR2 YFSETQ. The CDR3 sequence is 13 residues long. Trimming at V came to 4 bases and at J to 7 bases, leaving 5 bases not matched to a gene. As DNA, the CDR3 is TGCGCCAGCAGCAGGGGGCAGGGGCAGCCCCAGCATTTT. It is translated as CASSRGQGQPQHF.

The sample holds many counts of this clonotype. This chain joins TRBV5-1 and TRBJ1-2; D gene uncertain. This CDR3 region has 17 residues. The ends were cut back, 0 bases at V and 3 bases at J, with 18 bases in the middle. Germline V lookup: CDR1 SGHRS, CDR2 YFSETQ. CDR3 region: CASSLEGSPGRDYGYTF. CDR3 nucleotide sequence: TGCGCCAGCAGCTTGGAGGGCAGTCCCGGAAGGGACTATGGCTACACCTTC.

In the case of this clonotype: One end of the junction is discordant with germline, which a read error may explain. The chain has TRBV7-2 and TRBJ2-3; no definite D call. This CDR3 has 11 residues. CDR1 and CDR2 from the germline V gene are SGHTA and FQGNSA. The chain's CDR3 is CVSRRTDKQYF. For the CDR3, the DNA is TGTGTCAGCAGGCGCACAGATAAGCAGTATTTT.

At least ten counts were recorded for this clonotype. The chain combines TRBV20-1 with TRBJ2-7, with 11 positions matching TRBD2. The germline V gene has CDR1 DFQATT and CDR2 SNEGSKA (reference sequence). V dropped 5 bases and J dropped 2; count of bases not matched to a gene: 8. This CDR3 comprises 15 residues. CDR3: CSARAPSGGPYEQYF. The CDR3 DNA is TGCAGTGCTCGAGCCCCTAGCGGGGGGCCCTACGAGCAGTACTTC.

The chain is built from TRBV7-2 and TRBJ2-7; D unresolved. The length of the CDR3 is 12 residues. In germline, CDR1 is SGHTA, CDR2 FQGNSA. The germline V and J ends were trimmed by 3 bases and 6 bases, with 9 bases remaining between them. The CDR3 spells CASSLEWSEQYF. The CDR3, as DNA: TGTGCCAGCAGCTTGGAGTGGAGCGAGCAGTACTTC.